This TCR beta chain appears in the sequencing data of a study of blood T cell repertoires in COVID-19. Background on the study: Researchers got acute and convalescent COVID-19 samples from the United States, Italy and Spain.

Data came from immunoSEQ multiplex PCR; TCRdb stores just in-frame clones and leaves some out. The repertoire consists of about 180,000 clones, with roughly 82% occurring once and the leading ten covering about 9.6%. Recovery meant two consecutive negative NP/OP PCR tests, professional clearance, or resolved symptoms. The V gene end was trimmed by 4 bases and the J gene end by 5 bases; junction bases not matched to a gene: 5. In germline, CDR1 is SGHTS, CDR2 YDEGEE. The CDR3 contains 15 residues. The chain is built from TRBV5-8 and TRBJ2-7; 14 bases match TRBD2. Sequencing was carried out using PBMCs or T cells enriched from blood (not recorded which). The receptor was isolated from a woman in her twenties or thirties who had recovered from COVID-19. CDR3 protein: CASSPTSGRVNEQYF. The CDR3 DNA sequence: TGTGCCAGCAGCCCGACTAGCGGGAGGGTAAACGAGCAGTACTTC.